Below are 11 T cell receptor beta chains sequenced from a single sample in a study of shared clonotypes between healthy human individuals. Sequenced by immunoSEQ multiplex PCR; TCRdb stores in-frame clones only, minus some. Here the sample spans 2 million to 2.5 million clones, 90% to 95% being singletons. Positive CCR7 selection of CD45RO-negative cells yielded the naive CD8 cells, and terminally differentiated effector memory CD45RA+ cells were excluded. Material: naive CD8+ T cells from PBMCs. The receptor set was obtained from a man aged 18 to 29 in good health. Some clones in this sample may be carry-over from other donors' samples.

This clone was found once. V gene TRBV6-6 combines with J gene TRBJ2-7; no firm D call. The V and J ends lost 0 bases and 1 base respectively, with 13 bases between them. The germline gives CDR1 MNHNY, CDR2 SVGAGI (reference sequence). The CDR3 length is 16 residues. The CDR3 nucleotides are TGTGCCAGCAGTTACTCGAGTGTACTGATATCCTACGAGCAGTACTTC. This gives the protein CASSYSSVLISYEQYF.

The chain uses TRBV10-3 and TRBJ1-3, with TRBD1 as a possible D gene (5 bases). V was shortened by 9 bases and J by 0 bases, with 12 bases between the two germline ends. The CDR3 contains 14 residues. Per the germline V gene, CDR1 is ENHRY and CDR2 is SYGVKD. The CDR3 loop is CAMNDRDSGNTIYF. The CDR3 region has the DNA TGTGCCATGAACGACAGAGACTCTGGAAACACCATATATTTT.

About this clone: Other DNA sequences from this sample encode an identical CDR3 as well. The chain employs TRBV28 and TRBJ2-3; no firm D call. Germline V gives CDR1 MDHEN, CDR2 SYDVKM. The CDR3 runs 12 residues. V was clipped by 0 bases and J by 4 bases, with 2 bases between them. The CDR3 DNA follows: TGTGCCAGCAGTTTATGGGCAGATACGCAGTATTTT. Its protein product is CASSLWADTQYF.

The rearrangement links TRBV7-9 to TRBJ1-2; D is unresolved. The CDR3 has 14 amino acids. Between the trimmed V and J ends, which lost 3 bases and 3 bases, there was a span of 11 bases. CDR1 and CDR2 from the germline V gene are SEHNR and FQNEAQ (reference sequence). CDR3 in amino acids: CASSFGPLHYGYTF. CDR3 nucleotide sequence: TGTGCCAGCAGCTTTGGTCCGCTTCACTATGGCTACACCTTC.

The rearrangement uses TRBV28 and TRBJ2-7; TRBD1 aligns across 8 bases. Trimming removed 0 bases from V and 4 bases from J; junction bases left unmatched: 5. The CDR3 has 15 residues. Germline V gene sequence: CDR1 MDHEN, CDR2 SYDVKM. The CDR3 reads CASSLWGQVYYEQYF. The CDR3 bases are TGTGCCAGCAGTTTATGGGGACAGGTATATTACGAGCAGTACTTC.

The V gene is TRBV30, the J gene TRBJ2-5, with D hard to call. The J call may be in error: the DNA end matches TRBJ2-7 better. The CDR3 spans 12 residues. Germline CDR1 GTSNPN, CDR2 SVGIG (reference sequence). The CDR3 sequence: CAWSPLSYEQYF. The CDR3 DNA reads as TGTGCCTGGAGCCCTCTATCCTACGAGCAGTACTTC.

V usage is TRBV30 and J usage is TRBJ2-5; D may be TRBD2 (6 bases). Near its end, the DNA agrees better with TRBJ2-7, so the J call may be wrong. This CDR3 region has 11 residues. Per germline, CDR1 GTSNPN and CDR2 SVGIG (reference sequence). The CDR3 loop is CAWGGSDEQYF. The CDR3 DNA reads TGTGCCTGGGGGGGGTCGGACGAGCAGTACTTC.

The chain links TRBV27 to TRBJ1-1; perhaps TRBD1 as D (5 bases). The CDR3 loop spans 17 amino acids. V was shortened by 2 bases and J by 4 bases, with 20 bases between the two germline ends. Germline V CDR1 and CDR2: MNHEY, SMNVEV (reference sequence). In nucleotides, the CDR3 is TGTGCCAGCAGTTTACTGGCCCCCCAGGGTAGTAGCACTGAAGCTTTCTTT. Its translation: CASSLLAPQGSSTEAFF.

The table lists this clone with a few counts. The chain recombines TRBV27 with TRBJ1-4; D is possibly TRBD1 (5 bases). Germline V gene sequence: CDR1 MNHEY, CDR2 SMNVEV (reference sequence). This CDR3 comprises 13 residues. V was trimmed by 8 bases and J by 5 bases, leaving 12 bases between them. The CDR3, as DNA: TGTGCCAGCCCCGGGACGGCAAATGAAAAACTGTTTTTT. Its protein is CASPGTANEKLFF.

The rearrangement joins TRBV30 to TRBJ2-1; 7 positions match TRBD2. The CDR3 sequence is 13 residues long. V was pared by 0 bases and J by 15 bases, with 11 bases of the junction left unmatched. Germline CDR1 is GTSNPN and CDR2 is SVGIG (reference sequence). The CDR3 here is CAWSVNAGETPFF. DNA of the CDR3: TGTGCCTGGAGTGTAAATGCGGGAGAGACCCCGTTCTTC.

The rearrangement links TRBV4-1 to TRBJ2-1; TRBD1 aligns across 11 bases. V trimming: 3 bases; J trimming: 7 bases; junction bases outside the gene matches: 8. The germline V gene encodes CDR1 MGHRA and CDR2 YSYEKL. There are 16 residues in the CDR3. CDR3 sequence (DNA): TGCGCCAGCAGCCAGAGGCCGGGACAGGGGGAAAATGAGCAGTTCTTC. The encoded protein is CASSQRPGQGENEQFF.